The rows below give T cell receptor beta chains drawn from one sample of a study of T cell responses to AZD1222 COVID-19 vaccine. Using immunoSEQ multiplex PCR, the repertoire was profiled, and TCRdb retains in-frame clones only, with some absent. The table shows more than 95,000 clones, with 65% to 90% occurring only once. The sample in question was peripheral blood, obtained 28 days after the second AZD1222 dose. These receptors came from an adult who received the AZD1222 COVID-19 vaccine. Each CDR3 is given with its conserved first and last residue. Each record gives: J gene, D gene, clone size, V gene, CDR3 protein, CDR3 DNA. D genes are given only for firm matches. Size is stated for part of the rows, as once, few or many counts, or as a class when the clone is expanded.

>TRBJ1-6|-|once|TRBV5-1
CASSLESGNSPLHF
TGCGCCAGCAGCTTGGAAAGCGGGAATTCACCCCTCCACTTT
>TRBJ1-5|-|-|TRBV10-2
CASSDGQISNQPQHF
TGCGCCAGCAGTGACGGCCAGATTAGCAATCAGCCCCAGCATTTT
>TRBJ1-1|-|-|TRBV28
CASSLLGGEAFF
TGTGCCAGCAGTTTACTGGGGGGTGAAGCTTTCTTT
>TRBJ2-7|-|-|TRBV3-1/TRBV3-2
CASSPRTVPYEQYF
TGTGCCAGCAGCCCTAGGACGGTCCCCTACGAGCAGTACTTC
>TRBJ1-2|-|-|TRBV3-1/TRBV3-2
CASSYQSVGIYGYTF
TGTGCCAGCAGCTACCAAAGTGTGGGAATCTATGGCTACACCTTC
>TRBJ2-5|TRBD1|-|TRBV18
CASSPFTPGTGQETQYF
TGTGCCAGCTCACCATTCACACCCGGGACAGGGCAAGAGACCCAGTACTTC
>TRBJ1-3|-|-|TRBV2
CASRATGTPRNTIYF
TGTGCCAGCAGGGCGACCGGGACACCCAGAAACACCATATATTTT
>TRBJ1-2|TRBD1|-|TRBV6-5
CASGGTGDSNYGYTF
TGTGCCAGCGGGGGGACAGGGGACTCCAACTATGGCTACACCTTC
>TRBJ1-5|-|-|TRBV9
CASGTPRQPQHF
TGTGCCAGCGGTACCCCCAGGCAGCCCCAGCATTTT
>TRBJ2-7|-|-|TRBV19
CASSIPEKSTYYEQYF
TGTGCCAGTAGTATTCCCGAGAAAAGCACATACTACGAGCAGTACTTC
>TRBJ1-5|-|-|TRBV6-4
CASSLTDAPGQPQHF
TGTGCCAGCAGTTTGACAGATGCCCCTGGGCAGCCCCAGCATTTT
>TRBJ2-7|-|-|TRBV19
CASSIDDGRGYEQYF
TGTGCCAGTAGTATAGATGACGGCAGGGGCTACGAGCAGTACTTC
>TRBJ1-4|-|-|TRBV19
CASSSAGLGEKLFF
TGTGCCAGTAGTTCGGCAGGGTTGGGAGAAAAACTGTTTTTT
>TRBJ1-1|TRBD1|-|TRBV14
CASSQAGTGGRTEAFF
TGTGCCAGCAGCCAGGCAGGGACAGGCGGTAGGACTGAAGCTTTCTTT
>TRBJ1-4|TRBD1|-|TRBV18
CASSSDRVASATNEKLFF
TGTGCCAGCTCCTCCGACAGGGTTGCCAGTGCAACTAATGAAAAACTGTTTTTT
>TRBJ2-1|TRBD2|-|TRBV10-3
CAISLSGGDYNEQFF
TGTGCCATCAGCTTAAGCGGGGGAGATTACAATGAGCAGTTCTTC
>TRBJ1-1|-|once|TRBV18
CASSGFRTDFLNTEAFF
TGTGCCAGCTCAGGATTTCGGACAGACTTTCTGAACACTGAAGCTTTCTTT
>TRBJ1-1|-|-|TRBV27
CASRPFGGAGTEAFF
TGTGCCAGCAGACCCTTTGGGGGGGCGGGAACTGAAGCTTTCTTT
>TRBJ2-7|-|-|TRBV5-6
CASSLAYEQYF
TGTGCCAGCAGCCTCGCTTACGAGCAGTACTTC
>TRBJ2-7|TRBD1|-|TRBV23-1
CASSQSTGTYEQYF
TGCGCCAGCAGTCAATCGACAGGGACCTACGAGCAGTACTTC
>TRBJ2-7|-|-|TRBV25-1
CASSDRFDYEQYF
TGTGCCAGCAGTGACCGTTTTGACTACGAGCAGTACTTC
>TRBJ2-7|TRBD1|-|TRBV5-6
CASSLLSGTGRYEQYF
TGTGCCAGCAGCCTTCTCTCCGGGACAGGGAGATACGAGCAGTACTTC